The following is a T cell receptor (beta chain) sequence with its context. The sample belongs to a study of glioma-infiltrating T cells after dendritic cell vaccination. In the study overall: Samples are from glioblastoma patients in Phase I and II dendritic cell vaccine trials.

Assay: immunoSEQ multiplex PCR; the TCRdb copy retains only in-frame clones and omits some. The table lists about 90,000 clones, around 85% of them singletons, with over 2.5% in the top ten. The germline CDR1 and CDR2 sequences are SGDLS and YYNGEE. Trimming shortened V by 0 bases and J by 1 base, and 11 bases separated the two germline ends. The CDR3 is made up of 15 amino acids. The sequences come from blood, collected before dendritic cell vaccination. The chain recombines TRBV9 with TRBJ2-7; TRBD2 is a possible D gene (5 bases). The receptor's source is a human donor with glioblastoma. CDR3 in amino acids: CASSVDERDSYEQYF. In nucleotides, the CDR3 is TGTGCCAGCAGCGTAGACGAACGGGATTCCTACGAGCAGTACTTC.